The 12 T cell receptor beta chains listed next were all sequenced from one sample in a study of control samples from healthy donors and cancer patients. The protocol was immunoSEQ multiplex PCR, while the TCRdb copy is restricted to in-frame clones and leaves out a portion. The table has some 120,000 clones, around 92% seen once. Sequencing was performed on blood. The receptors were gathered from a man aged 45-65 years in good health.

This sequence joins TRBV19 and TRBJ2-3; 9 bases line up with TRBD2. After removal of 5 bases from V and 2 bases from J, the junction contained 5 bases not matched to a gene. The CDR3 consists of 15 residues. Germline V lookup: CDR1 LNHDA, CDR2 SQIVND (reference sequence). For the CDR3, the DNA is TGTGCCAGTAGTGTTTCTAGCGGGGCCACAGATACGCAGTATTTT. Encoded protein: CASSVSSGATDTQYF.

The V call is TRBV7-2, the J call TRBJ2-1; 8 bases align to TRBD2. This CDR3 spans 17 amino acids. Trimming took 4 bases from V and 2 from J; bases not matched to a gene: 10. CDR1 and CDR2 from the germline V gene are SGHTA and FQGNSA. The CDR3 nucleotides read TGTGCCAGCAGCTCGGGACTAGGAGGAGTTGCCTACAATGAGCAGTTCTTC. Its translation is CASSSGLGGVAYNEQFF.

The chain uses TRBV27 and TRBJ1-2, with D maybe TRBD1 (5 bases). The CDR3 is made up of 14 amino acids. Looked up from germline, CDR1 is MNHEY and CDR2 is SMNVEV (reference sequence). V gave up 6 bases and J gave up 0 bases, with 11 bases separating them. The CDR3 here is CASRVTDSNYGYTF. The CDR3 coding sequence is TGTGCCAGCAGGGTGACAGATTCTAACTATGGCTACACCTTC.

V usage is TRBV2 and J usage is TRBJ2-1; no clear D gene. Germline V lookup: CDR1 SNHLY, CDR2 FYNNEI. CDR3 length equals 14 residues. Trimming cost V 1 base and J 4 bases, with 8 bases left between them. CDR3: CASSEETTYNEQFF. The CDR3 DNA reads TGTGCCAGCAGTGAAGAAACAACGTACAATGAGCAGTTCTTC.

The gene calls are TRBV5-1 and TRBJ1-2; possibly TRBD1 for D (5 bases). CDR1 and CDR2 from the germline V gene are SGHRS and YFSETQ. Deletions cut 3 bases from V and 9 bases from J, with 15 bases between. The CDR3 covers 13 residues. The CDR3 sequence: CASSSGTDASYTF. Here the CDR3 DNA reads TGCGCCAGCAGCTCTGGGACCGACGCCAGCTACACCTTC.

The CDR3 is CASSLKGGGTEAFF. The CDR3 DNA follows: TGTGCCAGCAGCTTAAAGGGGGGAGGCACTGAAGCTTTCTTT. The chain couples TRBV5-4 to TRBJ1-1; possible D gene TRBD1, 6 bases. V shed 2 bases and J shed 4 bases, with 12 bases lying between them. The CDR3 has 14 amino acids. Germline V gives CDR1 SGHNT, CDR2 YYREEE (reference sequence).

The rearrangement joins TRBV25-1 to TRBJ2-7, with D maybe TRBD2 (5 bases). In germline, CDR1 is MGHDK, CDR2 SYGVNS. The CDR3 length is 12 residues. With 6 bases removed from V and 2 bases from J, the gap between germline ends came to 8 bases. The CDR3 sequence: CASSRGPYEQYF. In DNA form, the CDR3 reads TGTGCCAGCAGCCGGGGTCCCTACGAGCAGTACTTC.

The chain couples TRBV4-3 to TRBJ2-5; D not resolved. V lost 0 bases and J 4 bases, leaving 9 bases between the germline ends. The germline CDR1 and CDR2 sequences are LGHNA and YSLEER. CDR3 length: 14 residues. DNA of the CDR3: TGCGCCAGCAGCCAAGATCCGACCAGAGAGACCCAGTACTTC. Residues: CASSQDPTRETQYF.

The chain carries TRBV5-6 and TRBJ2-7; the D gene is possibly TRBD1 (6 bases). V gave up 6 bases and J gave up 2 bases, with 18 bases separating them. Germline assignment: CDR1 SGHDT and CDR2 YYEEEE. The CDR3 totals 15 residues. The CDR3 sequence: CASILQTGSPYEQYF. The CDR3, as DNA: TGTGCCAGCATCCTCCAAACAGGGTCGCCCTACGAGCAGTACTTC.

About this clone: At one end, the junction sequence differs from germline, possibly due to a read error. This chain connects TRBV3-1 (or the pseudogene TRBV3-2) to TRBJ2-3; the match to TRBD2 covers 7 bases. Per germline, CDR1 LGHDT and CDR2 YNNKEL (reference sequence). The CDR3 totals 13 residues. This CDR3 reads CASSQAGTSAHYF. The CDR3 DNA reads TGTGCCAGCAGCCAAGCGGGAACTAGCGCGCATTATTTT.

This clone has more than one count but fewer than ten. Other DNA sequences in this sample translate to the same CDR3. The J gene is TRBJ1-2, the V gene TRBV6-5; 8 nucleotides agree with TRBD1. The CDR3 spans 12 residues. Germline V lookup: CDR1 MNHEY, CDR2 SVGAGI. The J segment lost 8 bases and the V segment lost 6 bases, leaving 5 bases of the junction unmatched. The CDR3 protein is CASSRQGWGYTF. The DNA of the CDR3 is TGTGCCAGCAGCCGACAGGGGTGGGGCTACACCTTC.

For this clone: One end of the junction is discordant with germline, which a read error may explain. The V call is TRBV6-6, the J call TRBJ1-4; tentatively, D is TRBD1 (5 bases). This CDR3 has 15 amino acids. Germline V gene sequence: CDR1 MNHNY, CDR2 SVGAGI (reference sequence). The DNA for the CDR3 is TGTGCCAGCAGTTACTCGACTGGGACTAGTGAAAAACTGTTTTTT. It specifies CASSYSTGTSEKLFF.